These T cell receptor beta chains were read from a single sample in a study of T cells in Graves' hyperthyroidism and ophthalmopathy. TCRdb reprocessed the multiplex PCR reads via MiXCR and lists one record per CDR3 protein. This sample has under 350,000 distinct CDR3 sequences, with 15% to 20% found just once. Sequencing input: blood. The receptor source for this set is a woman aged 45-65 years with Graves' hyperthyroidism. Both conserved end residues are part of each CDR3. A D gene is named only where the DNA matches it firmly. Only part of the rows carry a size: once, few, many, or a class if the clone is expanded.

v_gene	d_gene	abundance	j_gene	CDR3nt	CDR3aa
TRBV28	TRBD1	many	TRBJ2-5	TGTGCCAGCAGTTGGACAGGGGGGGGAGAGACCCAGTACTTC	CASSWTGGGETQYF
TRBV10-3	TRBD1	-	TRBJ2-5	TGTGCCATCGGGGGACAGGCTGAAGAGACCCAGTACTTC	CAIGGQAEETQYF
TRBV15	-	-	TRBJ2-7	TGTGCCACTAGCGCTCAGGGCTACGAGCAGTACTTC	CATSAQGYEQYF
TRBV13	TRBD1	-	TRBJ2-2	TGTGCCAGCAGCTCGACAGGGATCGCCGGGGAGCTGTTTTTT	CASSSTGIAGELFF
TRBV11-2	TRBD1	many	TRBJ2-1	TGTGCCAGCAGCTTAGGGACAGGGTTCCGCGAGCAGTTCTTC	CASSLGTGFREQFF
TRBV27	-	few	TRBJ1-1	TGTGCCAGCGGCGGGGGTGAGGGGAACACTGAAGCTTTCTTT	CASGGGEGNTEAFF
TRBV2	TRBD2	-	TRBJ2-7	TGTGCCAGCGGGAGCCTAGCGGAGATCTACGAGCAGTACTTC	CASGSLAEIYEQYF
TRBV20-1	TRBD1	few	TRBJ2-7	TGCAGTGCTAGTGACAGGGTAGCATCTAGCTCCTACGAGCAGTACTTC	CSASDRVASSSYEQYF
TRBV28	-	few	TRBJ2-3	TGTGCCAGCAGTCAATACAGGGCAGATACGCAGTATTTT	CASSQYRADTQYF
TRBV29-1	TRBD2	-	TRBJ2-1	TGCAGCGTTGACCCTAGCGGGAGGGCTGAGCAGTTCTTC	CSVDPSGRAEQFF
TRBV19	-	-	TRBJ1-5	TGTGCCAGTAGTATAGTAACAGCGAATCAGCCCCAGCATTTT	CASSIVTANQPQHF
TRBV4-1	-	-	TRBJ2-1	TGCGCCAGCACCCTCCGGGGGGCTTCCGGAGAGACCCAGTTCTTC	CASTLRGASGETQFF
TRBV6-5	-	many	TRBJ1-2	TGTGCCAGCAGTTACTCGGCAGGGACTAACTATGGCTACACCTTC	CASSYSAGTNYGYTF
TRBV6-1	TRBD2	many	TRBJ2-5	TGTGCCAGCCGGGACTACGCCGGGACCCAGTACTTC	CASRDYAGTQYF
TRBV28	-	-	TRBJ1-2	TGTGCCAGCACCATACCGGCGGACTGGGCTGGCTACACCTTC	CASTIPADWAGYTF
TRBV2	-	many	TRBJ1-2	TGTGCCAGCAGTCCTGGCAGGGAATCTGGCTACACCTTC	CASSPGRESGYTF
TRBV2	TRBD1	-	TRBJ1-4	TGTGCCAGCAGTGTCACAGGGGGTCGGTCAACTAATGAAAAACTGTTTTTT	CASSVTGGRSTNEKLFF
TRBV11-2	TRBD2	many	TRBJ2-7	TGTGCCAGCGGAGAAGGAGGGACTATCTTCTACGAGCAGTACTTC	CASGEGGTIFYEQYF
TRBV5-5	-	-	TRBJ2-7	TGTGCCAGCAGCTTGAGGGACGGCCTTTCCGAGCAGTACTTC	CASSLRDGLSEQYF
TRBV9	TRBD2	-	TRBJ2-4	TGTGCCAGCAGCTATGGGGGGGAACAGTTCAACATTCAGTACTTC	CASSYGGEQFNIQYF
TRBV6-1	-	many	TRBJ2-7	TGTGCCACCCGGACAGTCTCAAACGAGCAGTACTTC	CATRTVSNEQYF
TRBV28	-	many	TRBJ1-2	TGTGCCAGTGAGGTTCGGGGCGCGTTTGGCTACACCTTC	CASEVRGAFGYTF
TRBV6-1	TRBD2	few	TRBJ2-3	TGTGCCAGCCTCGCGGGAGGCCCCACAGATACGCAGTATTTT	CASLAGGPTDTQYF
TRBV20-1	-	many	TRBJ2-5	TGCAGTGCTAGAGCGACGATCTTAAAGGGGGGAATGGCCCAGTACTTC	CSARATILKGGMAQYF
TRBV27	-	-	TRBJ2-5	TGTGCCAGCAGTTTAATGGGGGCCCAGTACTTC	CASSLMGAQYF
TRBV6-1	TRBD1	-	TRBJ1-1	TGTGCCAGCAGTCGCCGACAGGGAGGCACTGAAGCTTTCTTT	CASSRRQGGTEAFF
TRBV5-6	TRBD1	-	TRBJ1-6	TGTGCCAGCAGCTTGCTAACGGGACAGATTAATTCACCCCTCCACTTT	CASSLLTGQINSPLHF
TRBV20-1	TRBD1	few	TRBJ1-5	TGCAGTGCTCGACAACTCCGGGACAGTAATCAGCCCCAGCATTTT	CSARQLRDSNQPQHF
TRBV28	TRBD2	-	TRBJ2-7	TGTGCCAGCACGACTAGCGGAAGCTCCTACGAGCAGTACTTC	CASTTSGSSYEQYF
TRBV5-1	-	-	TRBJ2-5	TGCGCCAGCAGCTTGGTAGGATGGTTGGAGACCCAGTACTTC	CASSLVGWLETQYF
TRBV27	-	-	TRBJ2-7	TGTGCCACCCTAGACATGCTTTCCTACGAGCAGTACTTC	CATLDMLSYEQYF
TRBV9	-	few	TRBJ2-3	TGTGCCAGCAGCCCCGCGGGGGCCGACGATTCCACGCAGTATTTT	CASSPAGADDSTQYF
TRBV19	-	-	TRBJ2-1	TGTGCCAGTAGTATCGAAACGCCCCGTAGGCAGTTCTTC	CASSIETPRRQFF
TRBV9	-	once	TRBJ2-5	TGTGCCAGCAGCGTAGGGACCACAGCCCAAGAGACCCAGTACTTC	CASSVGTTAQETQYF
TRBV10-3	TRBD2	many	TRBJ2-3	TGTGCCACCAGCGGGGCAGATACGCAGTATTTT	CATSGADTQYF
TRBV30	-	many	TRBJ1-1	TGTGCCTGGCAAGGGAACACTGAAGCTTTCTTT	CAWQGNTEAFF
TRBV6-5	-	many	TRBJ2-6	TGTGCCAGCAGTTACCGATCGCCTACAGGTAACTCTGGGGCCAACGTCCTGACTTTC	CASSYRSPTGNSGANVLTF
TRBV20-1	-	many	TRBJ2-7	TGCAGTGCTCCGAACTACGACGGAGACTACGAGCAGTACTTC	CSAPNYDGDYEQYF
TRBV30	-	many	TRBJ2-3	TGTGCCTGGAGTGTAGAGGTCAGCCGCACAGATACGCAGTATTTT	CAWSVEVSRTDTQYF
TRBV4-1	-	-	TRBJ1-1	TGCGCCAGCAGCCAAGATCGTGGGGGCGCGGTCACTGAAGCTTTCTTT	CASSQDRGGAVTEAFF
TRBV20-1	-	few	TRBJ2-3	TGCAGTGCTGTCCGGCTCGCAGATACGCAGTATTTT	CSAVRLADTQYF
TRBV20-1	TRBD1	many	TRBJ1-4	TGCAGTGCTAGAGGGGACAGGGCAGAAAAACTGTTTTTT	CSARGDRAEKLFF
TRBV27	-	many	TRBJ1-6	TGTGCCAGCAGTCAAAACCGTGACCTTAGCTCCTATAATTCACCCCTCCACTTT	CASSQNRDLSSYNSPLHF
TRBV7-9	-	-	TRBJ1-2	TGTGCCAGCCTTCCGGCGGAGAACTATGGCTACACCTTC	CASLPAENYGYTF
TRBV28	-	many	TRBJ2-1	TGTGCCAGCAGTTCAGACTACAATGAGCAGTTCTTC	CASSSDYNEQFF
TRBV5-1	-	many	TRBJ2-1	TGCGCCAGCAGCTTGGAGGCCAGCGTAGGGCAGTTCTTC	CASSLEASVGQFF
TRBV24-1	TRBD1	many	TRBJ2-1	TGTGCCACCAGTGACCGGGGGACAGGGTTCCTTTCCGGGTGGTACAATGAGCAGTTCTTC	CATSDRGTGFLSGWYNEQFF
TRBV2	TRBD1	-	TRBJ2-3	TGTGCCAGCAGTCCCCCCTTTCGGACAGGGGACACAGATACGCAGTATTTT	CASSPPFRTGDTDTQYF
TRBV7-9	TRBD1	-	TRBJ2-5	TGTGCCAGCAGCTCTCGAGACAGGGAAGGGGAGACCCAGTACTTC	CASSSRDREGETQYF
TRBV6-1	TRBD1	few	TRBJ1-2	TGTGCCAGCAGGGAGGGGGCCTCTTCCGTCTATGGCTACACCTTC	CASREGASSVYGYTF
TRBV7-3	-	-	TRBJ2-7	TGTGCCAGCAGTTTCCGATACGAGCAGTACTTC	CASSFRYEQYF
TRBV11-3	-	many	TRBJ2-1	TGTGCCAGCAGCCCGGGAACCGCTGGCGAGCAGTTCTTC	CASSPGTAGEQFF